What follows are 5 T cell receptor beta chains derived from one specimen sequenced in a study of early T cells in non-severe SARS-CoV-2 infection. TCRdb passed the 5' RACE reads through MiXCR, listing each CDR3 protein once. The sample yields roughly 41,000 distinct CDR3 sequences, 5.8% seen once. Sample: whole blood. Every receptor here comes from an adult who was a healthcare worker with PCR-confirmed SARS-CoV-2 infection or an uninfected control (not recorded which).

In this sample, this clonotype turned up many times. The V and J genes are TRBV12-3 or TRBV12-4 and TRBJ2-1; TRBD2 aligns across 9 bases. J was trimmed by 3 bases and V by 4 bases; bases with no gene match: 13. This CDR3 is built from 18 residues. In DNA form, the CDR3 reads TGTGCCAGCAGTTCCCGCGGGAGACTAGCGGAGAACTACAATGAGCAGTTCTTC. Amino acid sequence: CASSSRGRLAENYNEQFF.

This clonotype was observed many times. The V and J genes are TRBV12-3 or TRBV12-4 and TRBJ2-1; 8 positions agree with TRBD2. This CDR3 spans 14 amino acids. Germline trimming cut 6 bases from V and 7 bases from J; bases unmatched to any gene: 8. The CDR3 loop is CASRSGLAWNEQFF. The CDR3 DNA sequence: TGTGCCAGCAGATCCGGACTAGCTTGGAATGAGCAGTTCTTC.

The chain is built from TRBV10-3 and TRBJ2-5; TRBD2 aligns across 11 bases. From germline, CDR1 is ENHRY and CDR2 SYGVKD. The CDR3 covers 13 residues. The V gene end was trimmed by 6 bases and the J gene end by 3 bases; junction bases not matched to a gene: 0. The CDR3 reads CAIRTSGKETQYF. In DNA form, the CDR3 reads TGTGCCATCAGGACTAGCGGGAAAGAGACCCAGTACTTC.

This clonotype was counted a few times. The chain links TRBV5-1 to TRBJ1-2; D gene uncertain. V dropped 5 bases and J dropped 8 bases, with 19 bases sitting between them. The germline V gene encodes CDR1 SGHRS and CDR2 YFSETQ. This CDR3 contains 14 residues. The CDR3 sequence: CASRAGLPHPGYTF. CDR3 DNA: TGCGCCAGCAGGGCAGGTCTGCCGCATCCGGGCTACACCTTC.

This clonotype was observed many times. The chain has TRBV2 and TRBJ2-7; 9 nucleotides align to TRBD1. The germline gives CDR1 SNHLY, CDR2 FYNNEI. The CDR3 length is 15 residues. J lost 1 base, V lost 7 bases, and 8 bases had no gene match. The CDR3 loop reads CASILRDRVSYEQYF. DNA of the CDR3: TGTGCCAGCATTCTCCGGGACAGGGTTTCCTACGAGCAGTACTTC. Variable domain in full (rest from reference TRBV2 and TRBJ2-7): EPEVTQTPSHQVTQMGQEVILRCVPISNHLYFYWYRQILGQKVEFLVSFYNNEISEKSEIFDDQFSVERPDGSNFTLKIRSTKLEDSAMYFCASILRDRVSYEQYFGPGTRLTVT.